The 17 T cell receptor beta chains below come from one sample, sequenced in a study of blood T cell repertoires in COVID-19. The assay was immunoSEQ multiplex PCR, and TCRdb's table has in-frame clones only and misses some. Of tens of thousands of clones in the sample, 65% to 80% were seen once. Specimen: peripheral blood. The source of these receptors is a man aged 70 or older with acute or convalescent COVID-19.

This clone was recorded a few times. The CDR3 DNA reads TGTGCCAGCAGCTTAGGGACAGGGGGTAGAACTAATGAAAAACTGTTTTTT. This gives the protein CASSLGTGGRTNEKLFF. The chain uses TRBV7-6 and TRBJ1-4; 10 positions match TRBD1. The CDR3 totals 17 residues. The trim removed 1 base at V and 1 base at J, leaving 3 bases unmatched. The germline gives CDR1 SGHVS, CDR2 FNYEAQ.

The chain recombines TRBV19 with TRBJ1-5; D may be TRBD1 (5 bases). This CDR3 region has 16 residues. In germline, CDR1 is LNHDA, CDR2 SQIVND (reference sequence). Trimming took off 0 bases at V and 0 bases at J, with 9 bases between the two ends. The CDR3 nucleotides are TGTGCCAGTAGTATAGATACAGGCTATAGCAATCAGCCCCAGCATTTT. Its translation is CASSIDTGYSNQPQHF. Together with reference TRBV19 and TRBJ1-5, the CDR3 gives the full variable domain: DGGITQSPKYLFRKEGQNVTLSCEQNLNHDAMYWYRQDPGQGLRLIYYSQIVNDFQKGDIAEGYSVSREKKESFPLTVTSAQKNPTAFYLCASSIDTGYSNQPQHFGDGTRLSIL.

V is TRBV7-9 and J is TRBJ1-1, with 7 bases that match TRBD1. Germline CDR1 is SEHNR and CDR2 is FQNEAQ (reference sequence). The V and J ends lost 5 bases and 6 bases, in that order; junction bases with no gene match: 12. This CDR3 is 15 amino acids long. DNA of the CDR3: TGTGCCAGCAGCCCACAAGACAGGGATTTTCCTGAAGCTTTCTTT. It specifies CASSPQDRDFPEAFF. Complete variable domain (other parts from reference TRBV7-9 and TRBJ1-1): DTGVSQNPRHKITKRGQNVTFRCDPISEHNRLYWYRQTLGQGPEFLTYFQNEAQLEKSRLLSDRFSAERPKGSFSTLEIQRTEQGDSAMYLCASSPQDRDFPEAFFGQGTRLTVV.

This clone was recorded a few times. CDR3 bases: TGTGCCAGCAGTGATAGCGGGGGAGCACCCTACGAGCAGTACTTC. Residues: CASSDSGGAPYEQYF. The V and J genes are TRBV2 and TRBJ2-7; 9 positions match TRBD2. V lost 3 bases to trimming and J lost 2 bases; unmatched junction nucleotides: 5. Per germline, CDR1 SNHLY and CDR2 FYNNEI. The CDR3 sequence is 15 residues long.

The V gene is TRBV23-1, the J gene TRBJ1-4; the D gene is possibly TRBD1 (5 bases). TRBV23-1 is an open reading frame whose function is uncertain. The CDR3 loop spans 16 amino acids. V lost 1 base and J 3 bases, leaving 12 bases between the germline ends. DNA for the CDR3: TGCGCCAGCAGTCAATTCCCGAGACAGTCTAATGAAAAACTGTTTTTT. Amino acids: CASSQFPRQSNEKLFF.

The genes are TRBV28 and TRBJ2-3; TRBD2 aligns across 11 bases. With V trimmed by 6 bases and J by 4 bases, 15 bases remained unmatched. The germline CDR1 and CDR2 sequences are MDHEN and SYDVKM. The CDR3 spans 18 residues. The CDR3 is CASRDTSGGALKSDTQYF. The CDR3 DNA reads TGTGCCAGCAGGGACACTAGCGGGGGAGCCCTGAAGTCAGATACGCAGTATTTT.

This chain uses TRBV3-1 (or the pseudogene TRBV3-2) with TRBJ2-3, with D possibly being TRBD2 (6 bases). Per germline, CDR1 LGHDT and CDR2 YNNKEL (reference sequence). V was pared by 4 bases and J by 3 bases, with 20 bases between. There are 17 residues in the CDR3. The CDR3 bases are TGTGCCAGCAGCCTGAAGGGAAGACGGGGGAGGACAGATACGCAGTATTTT. It yields the protein CASSLKGRRGRTDTQYF.

J is TRBJ2-5 and V is TRBV7-7; 11 bases match TRBD1. V trimming: 4 bases; J trimming: 5 bases; junction bases outside the gene matches: 3. CDR3 length: 14 amino acids. The germline gives CDR1 SSHAT, CDR2 FNYEAQ (reference sequence). The CDR3 loop reads CASSWTGGGETQYF. The DNA of the CDR3 is TGTGCCAGCAGCTGGACAGGGGGCGGGGAGACCCAGTACTTC.

The J gene is TRBJ1-6, the V gene TRBV19; 7 bases align to TRBD1. CDR1 is LNHDA, CDR2 SQIVND, per germline (reference sequence). The CDR3 is 17 residues long. V lost 5 bases, J lost 0 bases, and 7 bases stayed unmatched. CDR3 in amino acids: CASSSPDRSSYNSPLHF. CDR3 nucleotides: TGTGCCAGTAGTTCCCCGGACAGGAGCTCCTATAATTCACCCCTCCACTTT.

The rearrangement links TRBV18 to TRBJ2-5; 7 bases are shared with TRBD1. CDR3 length equals 15 residues. The J segment lost 1 base and the V segment lost 2 bases, leaving 4 bases of the junction unmatched. The germline V gene encodes CDR1 KGHSH and CDR2 LQKENI. CDR3 bases: TGTGCCAGCTCACCAGCCGGGACAGTCCAAGAGACCCAGTACTTC. This encodes CASSPAGTVQETQYF.

The chain recombines TRBV7-8 with TRBJ2-5; a weak D match, TRBD1 (5 bases). Germline loops: CDR1 SGHVS, CDR2 FQNEAQ. V was trimmed by 2 bases and J by 0 bases, leaving 16 bases between them. The CDR3 has 17 residues. The CDR3 spells CASSLRWPGSHQETQYF. The CDR3 DNA reads TGTGCCAGCAGCTTACGCTGGCCAGGGTCCCACCAAGAGACCCAGTACTTC.

The J gene is TRBJ2-3, the V gene TRBV5-1, with TRBD2 identical over 7 bases. The V gene's germline CDR1 is SGHRS and CDR2 YFSETQ. The CDR3 consists of 16 residues. V dropped 1 base and J dropped 0; count of bases not matched to a gene: 5. CDR3 in amino acids: CASSLRPAGSTDTQYF. DNA for the CDR3: TGCGCCAGCAGCTTGCGCCCAGCGGGGAGCACAGATACGCAGTATTTT.

The genes are TRBV7-2 and TRBJ2-5, with D possibly being TRBD2 (6 bases). V lost 7 bases and J 8 bases, leaving 20 bases between the germline ends. There are 14 residues in the CDR3. The V gene's germline CDR1 is SGHTA and CDR2 FQGNSA. The CDR3 is CASTQGDWGSTQYF. CDR3 coding DNA: TGTGCCAGCACTCAAGGGGACTGGGGGAGCACCCAGTACTTC.

J is TRBJ2-4 and V is TRBV3-1 (or the pseudogene TRBV3-2), with 12 bases fitting TRBD2. CDR1 and CDR2 from the germline V gene are LGHDT and YNNKEL (reference sequence). The CDR3 totals 17 residues. The trim removed 4 bases at V and 8 bases at J, leaving 12 bases unmatched. CDR3 in amino acids: CASSLRTSGVLRDIQYF. In DNA form, the CDR3 reads TGTGCCAGCAGCCTCAGGACTAGCGGGGTTTTGAGGGACATTCAGTACTTC.

V and J are TRBV4-1 and TRBJ2-3; 12 positions match TRBD1. Germline CDR1 MGHRA, CDR2 YSYEKL. V lost 1 base to trimming and J lost 5 bases; unmatched junction nucleotides: 10. The CDR3 is 18 amino acids. This CDR3 is CASSQAPGTGGERDTQYF. The DNA for the CDR3 is TGCGCCAGCAGCCAAGCCCCTGGGACAGGGGGCGAGAGAGATACGCAGTATTTT.

The chain carries TRBV10-3 and TRBJ1-5; a possible D gene is TRBD1 (5 bases). V dropped 0 bases and J dropped 11 bases, with 17 bases sitting between them. Looked up from germline, CDR1 is ENHRY and CDR2 is SYGVKD. The CDR3 length is 15 residues. CDR3 sequence: CAISESGKEGRAQHF. CDR3 nucleotide sequence: TGTGCCATCAGTGAGTCGGGGAAGGAGGGGAGGGCCCAGCATTTT.

This chain uses TRBV5-8 with TRBJ1-5; D is unclear. Trimming pared 4 bases from V and 3 bases from J, leaving 8 bases between. The CDR3 runs to 13 residues. CDR1 and CDR2 from the germline V gene are SGHTS and YDEGEE. CDR3 nucleotides: TGTGCCAGCAGCCTCTCCTTCAATCAGCCCCAGCATTTT. Amino acid sequence: CASSLSFNQPQHF. Drawing the rest from reference TRBV5-8 and TRBJ1-5, the complete variable domain is EAGVTQSPTHLIKTRGQQATLRCSPISGHTSVYWYQQALGLGLQFLLWYDEGEERNRGNFPPRFSGRQFPNYSSELNVNALELEDSALYLCASSLSFNQPQHFGDGTRLSIL.